These 17 T cell receptor beta chains share one sample of origin, sequenced in a study of cytomegalovirus exposure and HLA in healthy donors. The PCR employed 60 Vbeta primers together with 13 Jbeta primers. The data were produced by immunoSEQ multiplex PCR, yet TCRdb's version contains in-frame clones alone and is incomplete. The data hold about 130,000 clones, with 60% to 85% observed a single time. The specimen was PBMCs. These receptors were obtained from a man between 50 and 59 years old in good health and CMV-seronegative.

The V and J genes are TRBV5-6 and TRBJ2-2; D possibly corresponds to TRBD2 (6 bases). Between the trimmed V and J ends, which lost 4 bases and 0 bases, there was a span of 16 bases. The CDR3 loop spans 17 amino acids. Germline CDR1 reads SGHDT; CDR2 reads YYEEEE. CDR3 protein: CASSPMSGPANTGELFF. CDR3 DNA: TGTGCCAGCAGCCCGATGAGCGGGCCCGCGAACACCGGGGAGCTGTTTTTT.

This chain links TRBV25-1 with TRBJ1-1; a weak D match, TRBD1 (6 bases). Germline V gene sequence: CDR1 MGHDK, CDR2 SYGVNS. The CDR3 extends over 14 amino acids. V dropped 6 bases and J dropped 4 bases, with 15 bases sitting between them. Here the CDR3 reads CASSSGQGLTEAFF. The CDR3 DNA sequence: TGTGCCAGCAGCTCAGGGCAGGGGCTCACTGAAGCTTTCTTT. Full variable domain (remainder filled in from reference TRBV25-1 and TRBJ1-1): EADIYQTPRYLVIGTGKKITLECSQTMGHDKMYWYQQDPGMELHLIHYSYGVNSTEKGDLSSESTVSRIRTEHFPLTLESARPSHTSQYLCASSSGQGLTEAFFGQGTRLTVV.

This sequence joins TRBV2 and TRBJ2-5; no clear D gene. The CDR3 contains 10 residues. Per the germline V gene, CDR1 is SNHLY and CDR2 is FYNNEI. With 2 bases removed from V and 8 bases from J, the gap between germline ends came to 3 bases. For the CDR3, the DNA is TGTGCCAGCAGTGAACGTACCCAGTACTTC. Its translation: CASSERTQYF.

The chain links TRBV11-3 to TRBJ2-2; 8 bases fit TRBD1. V shed 3 bases and J 8 bases; nucleotides not matched to a gene: 2. CDR3 length: 13 amino acids. Germline V gene sequence: CDR1 SGHNT, CDR2 YENEEA. CDR3 sequence (DNA): TGTGCCAGCAGCTTCTACAGGGGGGGGGAGCTGTTTTTT. Translation gives CASSFYRGGELFF. The full variable domain, completed using reference TRBV11-3 and TRBJ2-2, is EAGVVQSPRYKIIEKKQPVAFWCNPISGHNTLYWYLQNLGQGPELLIRYENEEAVDDSQLPKDRFSAERLKGVDSTLKIQPAELGDSAVYLCASSFYRGGELFFGEGSRLTVL.

This clone has only a few counts. This chain uses TRBV18 with TRBJ2-5; the match to TRBD2 covers 8 bases. The germline gives CDR1 KGHSH, CDR2 LQKENI. V lost 5 bases and J lost 5; bases outside the gene matches: 16. The CDR3 sequence is 17 residues long. The CDR3 nucleotides read TGTGCCAGCTCATCTCGGCTAGCGGGTGATCCAAGCGAGACCCAGTACTTC. It specifies CASSSRLAGDPSETQYF.

The rearrangement links TRBV18 to TRBJ2-7; TRBD1 agrees at 8 bases. CDR1 is KGHSH, CDR2 LQKENI, per germline. Losses at the gene ends were 4 bases for V and 5 bases for J; bases not matched to a gene: 4. This CDR3 has 13 residues. This chain's CDR3 is CASSLQGGDEQYF. CDR3 nucleotides: TGTGCCAGCTCACTACAGGGGGGCGACGAGCAGTACTTC.

The chain is built from TRBV6-1 and TRBJ2-5; D unresolved. The germline CDR1 and CDR2 sequences are MNHNS and SASEGT. The CDR3 totals 11 residues. The ends were cut back, 5 bases at V and 5 bases at J, with 6 bases in the middle. The CDR3 region is CASSPIETQYF. In nucleotides, the CDR3 is TGTGCCAGCAGTCCCATTGAGACCCAGTACTTC.

This chain connects TRBV5-8 to TRBJ1-2; 7 bases are a match to TRBD1. This CDR3 comprises 14 residues. In germline, CDR1 is SGHTS, CDR2 YDEGEE. After removal of 5 bases from V and 5 bases from J, the junction contained 9 bases not matched to a gene. The CDR3 here is CASSLREQGYGYTF. In DNA form, the CDR3 reads TGTGCCAGCAGTCTCCGGGAACAGGGGTATGGCTACACCTTC.

This clone was recorded once. The chain uses TRBV2 and TRBJ1-4, with D possibly TRBD1 on 6 matching bases. Germline CDR1 is SNHLY and CDR2 is FYNNEI. Trimming removed 5 bases at V and 8 bases at J, with 15 bases between. CDR3 length: 14 residues. The CDR3 nucleotides read TGTGCCAGCAGTCTGGGGGGGGCAAGAGAAAAACTGTTTTTT. As protein: CASSLGGAREKLFF.

The gene calls are TRBV5-4 and TRBJ1-2; D possibly corresponds to TRBD1 (6 bases). Germline loops: CDR1 SGHNT, CDR2 YYREEE (reference sequence). Trimming removed 6 bases from V and 4 bases from J, with 16 bases in between. CDR3 length equals 14 residues. The DNA for the CDR3 is TGTGCCAGCAACCAGGGACACCCCCGCTATGGCTACACCTTC. Its translation is CASNQGHPRYGYTF.

The chain is built from TRBV5-1 and TRBJ2-1, with D perhaps TRBD2 (7 bases). This CDR3 has 17 residues. Germline CDR1 SGHRS, CDR2 YFSETQ. V lost 0 bases and J 4 bases, leaving 17 bases between the germline ends. For the CDR3, the DNA is TGCGCCAGCAGCTTGGCCGTTAGGGGGGGCATATACAATGAGCAGTTCTTC. Protein: CASSLAVRGGIYNEQFF.

The V call is TRBV5-1, the J call TRBJ1-1; D is uncertain. Deletions cut 4 bases from V and 11 bases from J, with 21 bases between. The CDR3 has 14 amino acids. CDR1 SGHRS and CDR2 YFSETQ come from the germline V gene. In DNA form, the CDR3 reads TGCGCCAGCAGCGCACAACTAGACTCCCGATGGGCTTTCTTT. Translated: CASSAQLDSRWAFF.

The rearrangement uses TRBV6-5 and TRBJ2-3, with unresolved D. Deletions cut 6 bases from V and 0 bases from J, with 10 bases between. The CDR3 runs 14 residues. Germline loops: CDR1 MNHEY, CDR2 SVGAGI. Here the CDR3 reads CASREVGSTDTQYF. CDR3 DNA: TGTGCCAGCAGAGAGGTAGGAAGCACAGATACGCAGTATTTT.

The chain uses TRBV5-4 and TRBJ1-6; no firm D call. Germline CDR1 SGHNT, CDR2 YYREEE (reference sequence). V was cut by 4 bases and J by 6 bases, with 11 bases left in between. This CDR3 spans 14 amino acids. CDR3 sequence: CASSPGSGNSPLHF. Written as DNA, the CDR3 is TGTGCCAGCAGCCCGGGGTCCGGTAATTCACCCCTCCACTTT.

The V gene is TRBV6-1, the J gene TRBJ1-1, with a weak D call TRBD1 (5 bases). Between the trimmed V and J ends, which lost 2 bases and 9 bases, there was a span of 13 bases. The germline gives CDR1 MNHNS, CDR2 SASEGT. The length of the CDR3 is 13 residues. The CDR3 DNA reads as TGTGCCAGCAGTGAAACTGGGGCGAGTAAAGCTTTCTTT. This gives the protein CASSETGASKAFF.

The chain joins TRBV6-5 to TRBJ2-7; no firm D call. Germline CDR1 is MNHEY and CDR2 is SVGAGI. The CDR3 runs to 13 residues. V dropped 4 bases and J dropped 6 bases, with 13 bases sitting between them. The chain's CDR3 is CASSSRPLGEQYF. As DNA, the CDR3 is TGTGCCAGCAGTTCACGCCCCCTCGGCGAGCAGTACTTC.

V usage is TRBV5-1 and J usage is TRBJ1-3; D might be TRBD1 (5 bases). The CDR3 spans 17 residues. In germline, CDR1 is SGHRS, CDR2 YFSETQ. V lost 3 bases and J lost 0, with 16 bases in between. As DNA, the CDR3 is TGCGCCAGCAGCTCCCGGGGGGACCCGAGCTCTGGAAACACCATATATTTT. The encoded protein is CASSSRGDPSSGNTIYF.